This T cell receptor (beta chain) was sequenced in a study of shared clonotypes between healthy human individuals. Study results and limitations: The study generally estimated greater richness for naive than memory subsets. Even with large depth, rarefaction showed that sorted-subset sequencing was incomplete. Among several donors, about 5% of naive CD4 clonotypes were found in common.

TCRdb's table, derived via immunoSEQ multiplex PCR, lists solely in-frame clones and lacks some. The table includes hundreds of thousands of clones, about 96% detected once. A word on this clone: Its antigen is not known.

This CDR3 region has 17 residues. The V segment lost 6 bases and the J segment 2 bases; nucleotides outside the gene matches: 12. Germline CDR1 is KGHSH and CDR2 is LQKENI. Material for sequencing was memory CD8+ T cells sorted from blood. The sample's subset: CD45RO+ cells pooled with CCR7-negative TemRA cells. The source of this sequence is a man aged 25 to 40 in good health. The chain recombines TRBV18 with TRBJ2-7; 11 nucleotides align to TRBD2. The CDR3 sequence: CASSLVRGLAAPYEQYF. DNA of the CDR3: TGTGCCAGCTCCCTGGTAAGGGGACTAGCGGCACCCTACGAGCAGTACTTC.